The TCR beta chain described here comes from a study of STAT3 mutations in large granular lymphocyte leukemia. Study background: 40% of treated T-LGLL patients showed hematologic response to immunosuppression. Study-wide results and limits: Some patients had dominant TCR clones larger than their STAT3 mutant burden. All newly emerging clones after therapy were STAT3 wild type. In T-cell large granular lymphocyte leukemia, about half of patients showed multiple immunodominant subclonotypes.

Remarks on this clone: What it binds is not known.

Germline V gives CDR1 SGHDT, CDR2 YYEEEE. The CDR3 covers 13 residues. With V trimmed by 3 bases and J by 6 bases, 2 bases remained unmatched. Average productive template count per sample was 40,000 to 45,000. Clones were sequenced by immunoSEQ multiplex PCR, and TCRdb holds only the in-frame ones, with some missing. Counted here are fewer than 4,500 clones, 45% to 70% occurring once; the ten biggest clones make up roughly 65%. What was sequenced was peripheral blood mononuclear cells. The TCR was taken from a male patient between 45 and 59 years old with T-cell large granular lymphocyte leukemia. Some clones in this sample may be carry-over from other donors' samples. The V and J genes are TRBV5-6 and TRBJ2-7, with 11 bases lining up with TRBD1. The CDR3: CASSSGTGGEQYF. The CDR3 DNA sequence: TGTGCCAGCAGCTCCGGGACAGGGGGCGAGCAGTACTTC.